This TCR beta chain was identified during a study of blood T cell repertoires in COVID-19. As for the study in general: Samples taken during acute and convalescent COVID-19 were collected in the United States, Italy and Spain.

In the case of this clone: A junction boundary mismatches the germline segment, possibly from a read error.

The data were produced by immunoSEQ multiplex PCR, yet TCRdb's version contains in-frame clones alone and is incomplete. The table shows tens of thousands of clones, with 75% to 85% occurring only once. The CDR3 totals 14 residues. Germline V lookup: CDR1 LGHDT, CDR2 YNNKEL (reference sequence). The receptor comes from a man aged 55 to 69 with acute or convalescent COVID-19. The V call is TRBV3-1 (or the pseudogene TRBV3-2), the J call TRBJ1-6, with D possibly TRBD1 on 5 matching bases. The sample consisted of peripheral blood. CDR3 in DNA: TGTGCCAGCAGCCACGGCGCAGGGCATTCCCCCCTCCACTTT. Translated: CASSHGAGHSPLHF.